One sample yielded the 3 T cell receptor beta chains listed below, sequenced in a study of T-cell memory formation after mild COVID-19. A single record per CDR3 protein comes from TCRdb applying MiXCR to the 5' RACE reads. This table has roughly 380,000 distinct CDR3 sequences, under 30% appearing once. Sequencing was carried out using PBMCs or a T cell subset sorted from them (not recorded which). These receptors all stem from an adult woman who had mild COVID-19 (a few samples of this study predate the infection). Cell type and time point are not known.

The chain recombines TRBV5-1 with TRBJ1-2, with 7 bases matching TRBD1. The germline V gene encodes CDR1 SGHRS and CDR2 YFSETQ. The CDR3 consists of 14 residues. J was trimmed by 4 bases and V by 4 bases; bases with no gene match: 7. CDR3 loop: CASSREGQLYGYTF. DNA for the CDR3: TGCGCCAGCAGCCGAGAGGGACAGCTCTATGGCTACACCTTC.

This clonotype occurred once. The CDR3 coding sequence is TGTGCCAGCAAACCGGGACACCACTACGAGCAGTACTTC. The encoded protein is CASKPGHHYEQYF. The chain has TRBV6-2 or TRBV6-3 and TRBJ2-7, with a weak D call TRBD1 (6 bases). The CDR3 is 13 amino acids. V shed 7 bases and J shed 3 bases, with 13 bases lying between them. Germline loops: CDR1 MNHEY, CDR2 SVGEGT.

In this sample, this clonotype turned up a few times. J is TRBJ1-2 and V is TRBV29-1; D is unclear. This CDR3 spans 12 amino acids. CDR1 SQVTM and CDR2 ANQGSEA come from the germline V gene. CDR3 amino acids: CTITPGTGGYTF. DNA of the CDR3: TGCACCATAACCCCGGGTACGGGTGGCTACACCTTC.